This record looks at one T cell receptor beta chain sequence and its context. Its antigen is not known. This sample is drawn from a study of OX40 agonist ivuxolimab in advanced cancers. Losses at the gene ends were 8 bases for V and 4 bases for J; bases not matched to a gene: 7. There are 13 residues in the CDR3. CDR1 is SEHNR, CDR2 FQNEAQ, per germline (reference sequence). Study observations and caveats: CD4+ and CD8+ blood T cells expanded clonally by week 6 at 0.1 to 3.0 mg/kg.

Enrollment shut out patients with autoimmune disease history or systemic immunosuppression. Produced via immunoSEQ multiplex PCR; TCRdb's table is partial and in-frame only. The table has tens of thousands of clones, 90% seen once. The specimen comprised CD4+ or CD8+ T cells sorted from blood, sampled in a trial of the OX40 agonist ivuxolimab. This sequence was found in an adult with an advanced solid tumor such as melanoma, head and neck, liver or kidney cancer. The rearrangement uses TRBV7-9 and TRBJ1-2, with 7 nucleotides matching TRBD1. The CDR3 reads CASSAGGSYGYTF. In nucleotides, the CDR3 is TGTGCCAGCTCGGCAGGGGGGAGCTATGGCTACACCTTC.